This T cell receptor (beta chain) is from a study of monozygotic twins with inflammatory bowel disease. Every single donor had a 2.5 ml blood sample drawn. This CDR3 comprises 14 residues. The germline V gene encodes CDR1 MNHEY and CDR2 SVGEGT. From its re-call of the 5' RACE reads, TCRdb lists each CDR3 protein once, without DNA. The sample totals around 220,000 distinct CDR3 sequences. The V and J genes are TRBV6-2 or TRBV6-3 and TRBJ1-1; TCRdb returns TRBD1, unconfirmable since there is no DNA. Sequenced material: blood. This TCR was sampled from a human donor with ulcerative colitis or Crohn's disease, or a healthy co-twin of an affected twin (not recorded which). The CDR3 region is CASRRQGDNAEAFF.